In this sample, the clone carrying this T cell receptor beta chain turned up a few times. Its antigen is undetermined. The CDR3 runs 15 residues. Germline assignment: CDR1 MNHEY and CDR2 SVGAGI. The junction had 3 bases not matched to a gene; V was cut back by 0 bases and J by 5 bases. Expressed TCRB transcripts were sequenced, since all the RNA that had been isolated was reverse transcribed. Roughly 3.6 million reads on average were seen across naive, central memory and regulatory T cell samples. Sequenced by immunoSEQ multiplex PCR; TCRdb stores in-frame clones only, minus some. The sample records about 260,000 clones, 20% being singletons. These data are taken from a study of beta chain features in type 1 diabetes. Study at large: Sorted cells, approximately 110 million in number, were examined across all samples. Overall study findings and caveats: Moderately but significantly shorter TCRB CDR3s were found in Type 1 diabetes patients in all four CD4+ subsets. In comparison with healthy donors, patients had naive, central memory and Treg TCRB repertoires that appeared more similar. PCR, the amplification step, might favor shorter templates, equally in patients and controls.

The sample was naive CD4+ T cells from blood. The sequence came from a woman aged 40-49 years with type 1 diabetes. The rearrangement uses TRBV6-5 and TRBJ2-7; 11 bases are a match to TRBD1. The CDR3 reads CASSYSWTGGDEQYF. In DNA, the CDR3 is TGTGCCAGCAGTTACTCGTGGACAGGGGGCGACGAGCAGTACTTC.